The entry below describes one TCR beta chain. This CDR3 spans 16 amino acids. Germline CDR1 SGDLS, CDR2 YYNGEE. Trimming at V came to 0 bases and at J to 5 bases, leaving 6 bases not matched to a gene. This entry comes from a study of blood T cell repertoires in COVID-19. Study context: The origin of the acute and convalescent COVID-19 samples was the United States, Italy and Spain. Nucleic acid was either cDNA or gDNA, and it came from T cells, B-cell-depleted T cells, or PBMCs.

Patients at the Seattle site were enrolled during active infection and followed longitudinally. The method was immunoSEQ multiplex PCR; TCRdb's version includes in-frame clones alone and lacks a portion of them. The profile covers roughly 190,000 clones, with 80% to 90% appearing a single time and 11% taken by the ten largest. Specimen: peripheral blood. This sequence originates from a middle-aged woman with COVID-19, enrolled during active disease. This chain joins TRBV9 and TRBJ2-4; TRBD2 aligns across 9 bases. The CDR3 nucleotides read TGTGCCAGCAGCGTAGGGTTAGCGGGGGAGGAAAACATTCAGTACTTC. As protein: CASSVGLAGEENIQYF.